This T cell receptor (beta chain) was sequenced for a study of blood T cell repertoires in COVID-19. Study-level background: Material from acute and convalescent COVID-19 was sourced from the United States, Italy and Spain. The analysed material was cDNA or gDNA that came from T cells, B-cell-depleted T cells, or PBMCs.

V lost 3 bases, J lost 0 bases, and 5 bases lay in between. Per the germline V gene, CDR1 is SEHNR and CDR2 is FQNEAQ (reference sequence). The length of the CDR3 is 14 residues. This table comes from immunoSEQ multiplex PCR, and its TCRdb copy is limited to in-frame clones, with some not included. The sample carries roughly 110,000 clones, over 60% recorded once. The chain joins TRBV7-9 to TRBJ2-2; the D is unclear. The sequence was obtained from a man aged 70-80 years with acute or convalescent COVID-19. The source material was peripheral blood. The CDR3 sequence: CASSFEANTGELFF. DNA of the CDR3: TGTGCCAGCAGCTTCGAGGCGAACACCGGGGAGCTGTTTTTT.